This T cell receptor beta chain was recovered during a study of control samples from healthy donors and cancer patients (TCRdb year 2020). About this clone itself: Its recognized antigen is unknown. Base qualities are not recorded, but no much larger clone differs from it by a single base.

Library prep was done by the immunoSEQ multiplex PCR assay. Entries here come from immuneACCESS through TCRdb and include only in-frame sequences with V and J called. Some clones fail to appear in such tables; in the studies checked, an unresolved V gene covers under half of the shortfall, and the cause of the remainder is unknown. The sample records about 220,000 clones, 90% to 95% of which are singletons. Of the sample, about 1.6% falls within the top ten clones. The cysteine opens and the phenylalanine closes a CDR3 of 17 amino acids. This entry keeps only the CDR3 DNA: 51 bases, framed from base 1. V and J are truncated by 0 bases and 7 bases respectively, leaving an intervening sequence of 19 bases. The germline V gene (reference sequence) provides CDR1 LGHDT and CDR2 YNNKEL.

The rearrangement combines TRBV3-1 (or the pseudogene TRBV3-2) with TRBJ2-1, with a tentative D gene TRBD2 over 6 matching bases. The receptor comes from a man in his fifties or sixties in good health. Sequences were obtained from blood. The CDR3 reads CASSQDGIFLGGNEQFF. In nucleotide form, the sequence is TGTGCCAGCAGCCAAGACGGTATCTTTCTCGGAGGGAATGAGCAGTTCTTC.